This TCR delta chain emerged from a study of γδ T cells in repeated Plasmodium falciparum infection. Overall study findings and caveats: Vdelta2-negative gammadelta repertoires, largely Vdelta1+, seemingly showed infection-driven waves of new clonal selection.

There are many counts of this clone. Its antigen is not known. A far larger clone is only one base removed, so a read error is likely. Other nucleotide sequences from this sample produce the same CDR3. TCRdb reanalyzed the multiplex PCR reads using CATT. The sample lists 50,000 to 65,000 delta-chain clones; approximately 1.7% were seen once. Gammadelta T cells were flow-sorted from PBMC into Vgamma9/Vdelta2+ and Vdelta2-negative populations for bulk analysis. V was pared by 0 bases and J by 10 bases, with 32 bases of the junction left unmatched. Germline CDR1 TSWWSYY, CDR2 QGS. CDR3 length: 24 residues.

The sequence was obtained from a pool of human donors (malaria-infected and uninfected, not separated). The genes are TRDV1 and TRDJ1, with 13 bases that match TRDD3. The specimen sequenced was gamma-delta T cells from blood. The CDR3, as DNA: TGTGCTCTTGGGGAACTGGTCCCTAGCTATAAGCTAGCATCGACTGGGGGATACGCTTTAACACTCATCTTT. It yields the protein CALGELVPSYKLASTGGYALTLIF.